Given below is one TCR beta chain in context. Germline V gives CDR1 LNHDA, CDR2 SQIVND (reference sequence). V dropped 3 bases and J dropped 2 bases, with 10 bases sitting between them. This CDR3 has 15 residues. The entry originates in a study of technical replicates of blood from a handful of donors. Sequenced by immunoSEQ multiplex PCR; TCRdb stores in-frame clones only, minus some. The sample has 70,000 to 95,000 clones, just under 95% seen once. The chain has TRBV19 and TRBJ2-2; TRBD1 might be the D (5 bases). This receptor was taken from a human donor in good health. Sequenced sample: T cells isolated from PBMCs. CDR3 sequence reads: CASSMGRSNTGELFF. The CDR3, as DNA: TGTGCCAGTAGTATGGGGCGGAGCAACACCGGGGAGCTGTTTTTT.